The sequence of this T cell receptor (beta chain) was determined in a study of blood T cell repertoires in COVID-19. Study-wide context: PBMCs, B-cell-depleted T cells, or T cells provided the cDNA or gDNA that made up the material.

This CDR3 contains 14 residues. In germline, CDR1 is KGHDR, CDR2 SFDVKD. The germline V and J ends were trimmed by 4 bases and 4 bases, with 11 bases remaining between them. Generated by immunoSEQ multiplex PCR, the TCRdb table keeps only in-frame clones and is missing some. The repertoire holds some 160,000 clones, with 79% as singletons. The chain employs TRBV24-1 and TRBJ2-3; D not resolved. The sequenced sample was peripheral blood. This sequence originates from a man between 45 and 60 years old with active or convalescent COVID-19. CDR3 region: CATSDPNSPDTQYF. Here the CDR3 DNA reads TGTGCCACCAGTGACCCGAACAGTCCAGATACGCAGTATTTT.